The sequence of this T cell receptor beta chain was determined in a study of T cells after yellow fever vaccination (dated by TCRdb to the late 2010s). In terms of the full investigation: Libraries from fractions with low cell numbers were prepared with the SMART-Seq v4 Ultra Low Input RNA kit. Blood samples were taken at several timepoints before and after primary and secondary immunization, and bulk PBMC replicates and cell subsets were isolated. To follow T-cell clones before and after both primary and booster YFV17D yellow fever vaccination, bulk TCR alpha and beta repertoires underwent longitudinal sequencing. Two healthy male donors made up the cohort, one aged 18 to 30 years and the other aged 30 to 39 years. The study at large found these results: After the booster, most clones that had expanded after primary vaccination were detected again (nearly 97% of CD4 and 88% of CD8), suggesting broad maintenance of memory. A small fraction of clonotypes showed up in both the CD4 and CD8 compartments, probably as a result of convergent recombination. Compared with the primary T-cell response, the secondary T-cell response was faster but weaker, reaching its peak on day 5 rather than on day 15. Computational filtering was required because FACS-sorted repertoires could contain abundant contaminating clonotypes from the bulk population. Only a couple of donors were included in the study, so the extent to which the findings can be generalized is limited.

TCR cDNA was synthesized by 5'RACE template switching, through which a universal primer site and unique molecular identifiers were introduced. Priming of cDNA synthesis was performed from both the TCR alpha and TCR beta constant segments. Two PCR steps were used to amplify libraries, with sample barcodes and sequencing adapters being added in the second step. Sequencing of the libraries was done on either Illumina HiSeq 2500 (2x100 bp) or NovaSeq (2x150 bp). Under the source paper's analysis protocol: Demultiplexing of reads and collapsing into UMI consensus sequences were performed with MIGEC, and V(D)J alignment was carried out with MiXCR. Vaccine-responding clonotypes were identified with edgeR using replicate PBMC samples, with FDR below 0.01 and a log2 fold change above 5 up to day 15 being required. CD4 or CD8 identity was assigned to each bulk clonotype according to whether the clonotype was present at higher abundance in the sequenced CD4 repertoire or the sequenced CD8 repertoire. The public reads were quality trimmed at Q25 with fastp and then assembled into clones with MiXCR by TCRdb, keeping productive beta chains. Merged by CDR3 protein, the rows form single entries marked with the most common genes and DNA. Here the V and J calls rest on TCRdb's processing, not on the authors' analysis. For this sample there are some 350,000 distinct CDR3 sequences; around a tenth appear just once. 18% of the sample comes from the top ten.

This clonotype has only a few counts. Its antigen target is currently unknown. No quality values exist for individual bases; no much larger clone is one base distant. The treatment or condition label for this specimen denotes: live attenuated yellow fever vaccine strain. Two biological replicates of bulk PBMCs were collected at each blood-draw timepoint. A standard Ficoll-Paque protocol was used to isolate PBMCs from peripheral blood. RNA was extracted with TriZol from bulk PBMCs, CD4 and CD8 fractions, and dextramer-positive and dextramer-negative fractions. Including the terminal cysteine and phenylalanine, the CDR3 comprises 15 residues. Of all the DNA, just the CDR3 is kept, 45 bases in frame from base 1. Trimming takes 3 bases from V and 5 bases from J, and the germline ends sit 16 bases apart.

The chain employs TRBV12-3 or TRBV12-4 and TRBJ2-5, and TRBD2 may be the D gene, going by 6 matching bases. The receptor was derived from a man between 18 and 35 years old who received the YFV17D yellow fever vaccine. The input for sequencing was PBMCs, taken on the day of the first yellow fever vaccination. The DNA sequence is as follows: TGTGCCAGCAGTTTCAACGGGGGTATAGGGGAGACCCAGTACTTC. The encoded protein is CASSFNGGIGETQYF.